One and the same sample provided the 5 T cell receptor beta chains below, sequenced in a study of T-cell memory formation after mild COVID-19. One entry per CDR3 protein, called by TCRdb with MiXCR from the 5' RACE reads. The table lists more than 250,000 distinct CDR3 sequences, 15% to 20% of them singletons, with 22% in the top ten. The sequenced material came from PBMCs or a T cell subset sorted from them (not recorded which). All receptors derive from a man aged 18-30 years who had mild COVID-19 (a few samples of this study predate the infection). Cell type and time point are not known.

The chain employs TRBV15 and TRBJ2-1, with D possibly matching TRBD1 (6 bases). V lost 7 bases and J lost 8, with 21 bases in between. Looked up from germline, CDR1 is LNHNV and CDR2 is YYDKDF (reference sequence). There are 15 residues in the CDR3. The CDR3 DNA reads TGTGCCACCACCCCAGGGACAATTGCCCGCGATGAGCAGTTCTTC. It yields the protein CATTPGTIARDEQFF.

A few counts support this clonotype. This chain joins TRBV7-9 and TRBJ2-3; 10 bases are shared with TRBD2. The germline V gene encodes CDR1 SEHNR and CDR2 FQNEAQ (reference sequence). The CDR3 has 16 residues. Trimming took 4 bases from V and 3 from J; bases not matched to a gene: 7. The CDR3 region is CASSSVAGGGTDTQYF. The CDR3 nucleotides read TGTGCCAGCAGCTCTGTAGCGGGGGGAGGGACAGATACGCAGTATTTT.

This clonotype was picked up a small number of times. This chain uses TRBV28 with TRBJ2-6; weak D call: TRBD1 (6 bases). The CDR3 sequence is 15 residues long. The germline V gene has CDR1 MDHEN and CDR2 SYDVKM. V gave up 6 bases and J gave up 4 bases, with 13 bases separating them. CDR3 protein: CASSFTGPGANVLTF. CDR3 nucleotides: TGTGCCAGCAGCTTTACAGGGCCCGGGGCCAACGTCCTGACTTTC. The entire variable domain, with the rest obtained from reference TRBV28 and TRBJ2-6, is as follows: DVKVTQSSRYLVKRTGEKVFLECVQDMDHENMFWYRQDPGLGLRLIYFSYDVKMKEKGDIPEGYSVSREKKERFSLILESASTNQTSMYLCASSFTGPGANVLTFGAGSRLTVL.

Only a few counts were recorded for this clonotype. The rearrangement links TRBV5-4 to TRBJ1-1; 8 bases fit TRBD1. V dropped 7 bases and J dropped 1; count of bases not matched to a gene: 3. CDR3 length: 13 residues. CDR1 and CDR2 (germline): SGHNT, YYREEE (reference sequence). CDR3 amino acids: CASLGQANTEAFF. DNA of the CDR3: TGTGCCAGCTTGGGACAGGCGAACACTGAAGCTTTCTTT.

The table lists this clonotype with many counts. The chain has TRBV6-1 and TRBJ2-7; unclear D gene. Trimming removed 1 base at V and 3 bases at J, with 7 bases between. From germline, CDR1 is MNHNS and CDR2 SASEGT. This CDR3 is 13 amino acids long. CDR3 nucleotides: TGTGCCAGCAGTGAAGGAGACCTCTACGAGCAGTACTTC. Translation gives CASSEGDLYEQYF.